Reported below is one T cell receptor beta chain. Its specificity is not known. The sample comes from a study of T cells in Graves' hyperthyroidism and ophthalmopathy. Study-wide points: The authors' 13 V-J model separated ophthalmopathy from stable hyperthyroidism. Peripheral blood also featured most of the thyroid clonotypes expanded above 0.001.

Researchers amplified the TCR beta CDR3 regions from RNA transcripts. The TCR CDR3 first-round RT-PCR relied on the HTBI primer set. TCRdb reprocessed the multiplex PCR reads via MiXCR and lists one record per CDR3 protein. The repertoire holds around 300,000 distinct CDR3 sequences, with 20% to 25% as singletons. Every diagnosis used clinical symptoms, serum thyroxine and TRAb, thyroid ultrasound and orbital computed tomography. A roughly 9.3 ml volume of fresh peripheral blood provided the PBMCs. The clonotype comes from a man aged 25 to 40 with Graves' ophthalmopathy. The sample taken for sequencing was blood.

CDR3: CASSPSWSDQPQHF. For the CDR3, the DNA is TGTGCCAGCTCGCCCTCCTGGAGTGATCAGCCCCAGCATTTT. This chain uses TRBV18 with TRBJ1-5, with no clear D. CDR1 KGHSH and CDR2 LQKENI come from the germline V gene. V lost 6 bases, J lost 5 bases, and 14 bases lay in between. The CDR3 is made up of 14 amino acids.